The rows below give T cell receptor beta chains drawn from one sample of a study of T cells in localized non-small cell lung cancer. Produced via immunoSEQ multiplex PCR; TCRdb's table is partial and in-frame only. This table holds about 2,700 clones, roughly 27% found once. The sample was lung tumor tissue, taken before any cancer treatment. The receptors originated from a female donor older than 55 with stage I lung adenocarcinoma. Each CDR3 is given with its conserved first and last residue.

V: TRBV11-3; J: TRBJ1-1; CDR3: CASSLTTGAQNTEAFF
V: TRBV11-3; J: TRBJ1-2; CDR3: CASSDGGQEYYGYTF
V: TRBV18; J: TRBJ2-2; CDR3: CASSPSMERGIGTGELFF
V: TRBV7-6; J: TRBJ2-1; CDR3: CASSPGTGDGEQFF
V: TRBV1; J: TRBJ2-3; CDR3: CASSQLAGVRTDTQYF
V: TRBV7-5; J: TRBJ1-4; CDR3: CASSLVMGQGNEKLFF
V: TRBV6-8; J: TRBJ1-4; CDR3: CASRTNPQGTTNEKLFF
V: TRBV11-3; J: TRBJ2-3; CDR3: CASSWGLFTDTQYF
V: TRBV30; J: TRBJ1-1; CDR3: CAWSVDVNTEAFF
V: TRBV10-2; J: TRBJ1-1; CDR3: CASSEVPGVGKAEAFF
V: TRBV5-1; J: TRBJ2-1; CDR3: CASSLGWRPVDEQFF
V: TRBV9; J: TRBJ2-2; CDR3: CASRRLAENTGELFF
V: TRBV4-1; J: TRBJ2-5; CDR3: CASSQARGAGETQYF
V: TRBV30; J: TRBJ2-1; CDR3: CAWSVFLAGLSNEQFF
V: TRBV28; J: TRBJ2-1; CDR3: CASSLWTNNEQFF
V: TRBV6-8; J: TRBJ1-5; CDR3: CASSRKQAQQPQHF
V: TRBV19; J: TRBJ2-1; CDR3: CASFDTSGNSYNEQFF
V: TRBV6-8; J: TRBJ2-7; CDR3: CASSLSGTSGFYSSYEQYF
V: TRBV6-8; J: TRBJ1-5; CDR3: CASSYKLANQPQHF
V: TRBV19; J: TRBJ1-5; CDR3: CASGLRPNQPQHF
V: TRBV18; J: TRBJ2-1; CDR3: CASSPRTSKHNEQFF
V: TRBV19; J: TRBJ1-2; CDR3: CASRMGQGSFTF
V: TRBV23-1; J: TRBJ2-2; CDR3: CASSAVNTGELFF
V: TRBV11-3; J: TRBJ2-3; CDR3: CASSLVGGRRVDTQYF
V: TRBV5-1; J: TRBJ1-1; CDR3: CASSSSRGANTEAFF
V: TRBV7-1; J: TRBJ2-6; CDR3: CASSLQQGALGANVLTF
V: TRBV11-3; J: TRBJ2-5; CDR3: CASSPQVGGQETQYF
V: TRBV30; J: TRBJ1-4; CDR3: CAWSIREKLFF
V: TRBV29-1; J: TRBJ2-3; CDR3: CSVTLAGEVMQYF
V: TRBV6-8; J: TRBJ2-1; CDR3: CASTYGGRAREQFF
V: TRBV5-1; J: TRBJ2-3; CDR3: CASSLARGTDTQYF
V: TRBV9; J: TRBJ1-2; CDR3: CASSRDRVYGYTF
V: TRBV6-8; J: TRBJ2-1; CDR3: CASTPETGTYNEQFF
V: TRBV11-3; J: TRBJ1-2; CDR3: CASSLMARGTDGYTF
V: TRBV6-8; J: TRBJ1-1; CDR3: CASSWTEYTEAFF
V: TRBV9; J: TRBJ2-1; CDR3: CASRGHYSYNEQFF
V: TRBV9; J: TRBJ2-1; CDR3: CASSVGPSSYNEQFF
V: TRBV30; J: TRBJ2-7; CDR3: CAWGRLESGQGGYLAQYF
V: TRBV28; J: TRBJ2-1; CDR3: CASSLGSGNYNEQFF
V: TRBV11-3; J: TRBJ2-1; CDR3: CASSLGQGLGNEQFF
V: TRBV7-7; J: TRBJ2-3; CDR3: CASSLAARNTDTQYF
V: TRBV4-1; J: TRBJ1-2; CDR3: CASSQEWTRLPRYGYTF
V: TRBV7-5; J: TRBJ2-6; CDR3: CASSLWGAGANVLTF
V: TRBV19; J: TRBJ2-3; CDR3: CASSADRLATQYF
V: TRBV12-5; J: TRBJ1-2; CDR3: CASTGALKRGYTF
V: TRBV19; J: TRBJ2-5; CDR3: CASSRTSGKETQYF
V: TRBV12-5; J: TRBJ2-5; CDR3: CASGLGAGTSPETQYF
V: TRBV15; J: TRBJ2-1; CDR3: CATSGARGGLTGSYNEQFF
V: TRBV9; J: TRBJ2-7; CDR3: CASSVGGTGAYEQYF
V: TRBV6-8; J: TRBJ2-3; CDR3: CASSTSGSTDTQYF